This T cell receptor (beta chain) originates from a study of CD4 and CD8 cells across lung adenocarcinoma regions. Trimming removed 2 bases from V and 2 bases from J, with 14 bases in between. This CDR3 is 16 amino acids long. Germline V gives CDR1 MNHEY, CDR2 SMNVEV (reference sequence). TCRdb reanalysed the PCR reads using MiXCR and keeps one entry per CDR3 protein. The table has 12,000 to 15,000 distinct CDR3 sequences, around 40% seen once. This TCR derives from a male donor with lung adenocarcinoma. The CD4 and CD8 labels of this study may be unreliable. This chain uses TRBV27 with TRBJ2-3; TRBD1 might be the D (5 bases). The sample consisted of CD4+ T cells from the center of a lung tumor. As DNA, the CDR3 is TGTGCCAGCAGTTTAATGGGGCCGCGACCCACAGATACGCAGTATTTT. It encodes CASSLMGPRPTDTQYF.